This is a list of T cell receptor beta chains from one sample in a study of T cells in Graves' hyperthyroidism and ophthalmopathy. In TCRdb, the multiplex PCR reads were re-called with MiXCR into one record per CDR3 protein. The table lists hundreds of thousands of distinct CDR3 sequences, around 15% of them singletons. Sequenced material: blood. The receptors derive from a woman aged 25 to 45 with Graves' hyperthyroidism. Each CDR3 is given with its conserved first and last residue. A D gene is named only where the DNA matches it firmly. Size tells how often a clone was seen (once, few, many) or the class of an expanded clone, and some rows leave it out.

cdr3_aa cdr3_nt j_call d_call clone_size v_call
CSVEVGQGIRYTEAFF TGCAGCGTTGAAGTAGGACAGGGAATCAGGTACACTGAAGCTTTCTTT TRBJ1-1 TRBD1 . TRBV29-1
CASSTSGLVADTQYF TGTGCCTCCTCGACCTCGGGACTAGTCGCAGATACGCAGTATTTT TRBJ2-3 TRBD2 few TRBV30
CASSFSPTLSSYEQYF TGTGCCAGCAGTTTTAGCCCGACTCTAAGCTCCTACGAGCAGTACTTC TRBJ2-7 . . TRBV27
CASSQEGFDSPLHF TGTGCCAGCAGCCAAGAGGGGTTTGATTCACCCCTCCACTTT TRBJ1-6 . many TRBV4-2
CASSYSGGTDTQYF TGTGCCAGCAGTTACAGCGGGGGCACAGATACGCAGTATTTT TRBJ2-3 TRBD2 many TRBV6-5
CASSVGGGGDGYTF TGTGCCAGCAGCGTAGGAGGGGGCGGAGATGGCTACACCTTC TRBJ1-2 TRBD1 . TRBV9
CASSVAGGGNEQFF TGTGCCAGCAGCGTAGCGGGAGGTGGCAATGAGCAGTTCTTC TRBJ2-1 TRBD2 . TRBV9
CASSDQGAGSRYEQYF TGTGCCAGCAGCGACCAAGGGGCGGGATCTAGGTACGAGCAGTACTTC TRBJ2-7 . . TRBV7-2
CASSLYSGIYNEQFF TGTGCCAGCAGTTTATATAGTGGGATATACAATGAGCAGTTCTTC TRBJ2-1 . many TRBV28
CASSPQDRGETQYF TGCGCCAGCAGCCCCCAGGACAGGGGAGAGACCCAGTACTTC TRBJ2-5 TRBD1 . TRBV10-1
CASSFTTGAGSPLHF TGTGCCAGCAGCTTTACTACGGGCGCCGGGTCACCCCTCCACTTT TRBJ1-6 . few TRBV5-5
CASSFWQGLETQYF TGCGCCAGCAGCTTCTGGCAGGGATTAGAGACCCAGTACTTC TRBJ2-5 . once TRBV5-1
CATSGTTSYEQYF TGTGCCACATCCGGGACCACCTCCTACGAGCAGTACTTC TRBJ2-7 . many TRBV28
CASSQDDRSLNTEAFF TGTGCCAGCAGCCAAGATGACCGATCTTTGAACACTGAAGCTTTCTTT TRBJ1-1 . . TRBV4-2
CSAHPGSSYEQYF TGCAGTGCCCATCCGGGCTCCTCCTACGAGCAGTACTTC TRBJ2-7 . few TRBV20-1
CASSLVGVEKTQYF TGTGCCAGCAGCTTAGTGGGGGTGGAGAAGACCCAGTACTTC TRBJ2-5 . many TRBV7-6
CASSPGGGADTQYF TGTGCCAGCAGCCCCGGAGGGGGAGCAGATACGCAGTATTTT TRBJ2-3 . many TRBV7-3
CASRSLSGTYNEQFF TGTGCCAGCAGGTCCTTATCCGGGACCTACAATGAGCAGTTCTTC TRBJ2-1 . . TRBV7-9
CASSWTSTGELFF TGTGCCAGTAGTTGGACTTCTACCGGGGAGCTGTTTTTT TRBJ2-2 . few TRBV19
CASSIGTTDTQYF TGCGCCAGCAGCATCGGCACCACAGATACGCAGTATTTT TRBJ2-3 . many TRBV5-1
CASRTFYGYTF TGTGCCAGCAGGACATTCTATGGCTACACCTTC TRBJ1-2 . many TRBV28
CASSWGGITFF TGTGCCAGTAGTTGGGGTGGCATTACCTTCTTC TRBJ2-1 . . TRBV19
CASSLELAGYEETQYF TGTGCCAGCAGCTTGGAGCTAGCGGGGTACGAAGAGACCCAGTACTTC TRBJ2-5 TRBD2 . TRBV5-8
CASTTDYYGYTF TGTGCCAGCACAACAGATTACTATGGCTACACCTTC TRBJ1-2 . many TRBV6-1
CASTPGTSGIYTGELFF TGTGCCAGCACCCCCGGGACTAGCGGGATCTACACCGGGGAGCTGTTTTTT TRBJ2-2 TRBD2 . TRBV6-2/TRBV6-3
CASSSPRLAGSSYEQYF TGTGCCAGCAGCTCACCACGACTAGCGGGAAGCTCCTACGAGCAGTACTTC TRBJ2-7 TRBD2 many TRBV7-2
CASSLAGGSPPDTQYF TGTGCCAGCAGTCTAGCGGGAGGTTCCCCGCCAGATACGCAGTATTTT TRBJ2-3 TRBD2 many TRBV7-2
CASRGLNNEQFF TGTGCCAGCAGGGGACTGAACAATGAGCAGTTCTTC TRBJ2-1 . many TRBV11-2
CASRGLGTNRYEQYF TGTGCCAGCAGGGGGCTGGGGACAAATCGTTACGAGCAGTACTTC TRBJ2-7 . many TRBV27
CASSSSSGILLIEQYF TGTGCCAGCAGTTCCAGTAGCGGGATCCTCCTCATCGAGCAGTACTTC TRBJ2-7 TRBD2 many TRBV12-3/TRBV12-4
CSEGDVTEAFF TGCAGTGAAGGTGACGTCACTGAAGCTTTCTTT TRBJ1-1 . many TRBV20-1
CASSLSRGYEQFF TGTGCCAGCAGTTTATCTCGGGGTTACGAGCAGTTCTTC TRBJ2-1 . many TRBV27
CASSQSAGVGTGELFF TGTGCCAGCAGCCAGTCAGCGGGAGTCGGCACCGGGGAGCTGTTTTTT TRBJ2-2 TRBD2 . TRBV3-1
CASSLGQGRVGPQHF TGTGCCAGCAGTTTAGGACAGGGTCGAGTCGGGCCCCAGCATTTT TRBJ1-5 TRBD1 many TRBV12-3/TRBV12-4
CASSFRLWTEAFF TGTGCCAGCAGCTTTCGTTTGTGGACTGAAGCTTTCTTT TRBJ1-1 . many TRBV7-2
CASSMTSGLFSYEQYF TGTGCCAGCAGTATGACTAGCGGGTTGTTCTCCTACGAGCAGTACTTC TRBJ2-7 TRBD2 . TRBV12-3/TRBV12-4
CASSHYRTEAFF TGTGCCAGCTCACATTATCGGACTGAAGCTTTCTTT TRBJ1-1 . many TRBV18
CASSPPNQPRHF TGTGCCAGCTCACCTCCAAATCAGCCCCGGCATTTT TRBJ1-5 . . TRBV18
CVSSHSNYRGESNTEAFF TGTGTCAGCAGCCACTCAAATTACAGGGGAGAGAGCAACACTGAAGCTTTCTTT TRBJ1-1 TRBD1 few TRBV11-2
CAWVRGPGENSPLHF TGTGCCTGGGTCAGGGGGCCTGGCGAGAATTCACCCCTCCACTTT TRBJ1-6 TRBD1 . TRBV30
CASSRTSGRTNEQFF TGTGCCAGCAGTCGGACTAGCGGGAGGACTAATGAGCAGTTCTTC TRBJ2-1 TRBD2 . TRBV6-2/TRBV6-3
CASSSPGLAGAQNTGELFF TGTGCCAGCAGCTCCCCGGGACTAGCGGGAGCCCAGAACACCGGGGAGCTGTTTTTT TRBJ2-2 TRBD2 few TRBV11-2
CASTLSRGFPANVLTF TGTGCCAGCACCTTGAGCCGCGGATTTCCTGCCAACGTCCTGACTTTC TRBJ2-6 . . TRBV7-8
CASSVFPGDGNTIYF TGTGCCAGCAGCGTCTTCCCGGGAGATGGAAACACCATATATTTT TRBJ1-3 . . TRBV11-3
CASRPQGAFSGNTIYF TGTGCCAGCAGACCGCAGGGGGCTTTCTCTGGAAACACCATATATTTT TRBJ1-3 TRBD1 . TRBV5-5
CASSGGTQYF TGTGCCAGCAGCGGGGGGACCCAGTACTTC TRBJ2-5 . many TRBV12-3/TRBV12-4
CASRDRENEKLFF TGCGCCAGCAGGGACAGAGAGAATGAAAAACTGTTTTTT TRBJ1-4 . . TRBV5-1
CAWTPGQGTDTQYF TGTGCCTGGACCCCGGGACAGGGCACAGATACGCAGTATTTT TRBJ2-3 TRBD1 few TRBV30
CSAGTSGTREQFF TGCAGTGCCGGGACTAGCGGGACTCGGGAGCAGTTCTTC TRBJ2-1 TRBD2 few TRBV20-1
CASSLTSGVETQYF TGTGCCAGTAGTCTTACTAGCGGGGTAGAGACCCAGTACTTC TRBJ2-5 TRBD2 . TRBV19
CASSLVGLFEQYF TGTGCCAGCAGCTTAGTTGGTCTCTTCGAGCAGTACTTC TRBJ2-7 . many TRBV7-9
CASSFPDSPYEQFF TGCGCCAGCAGCTTTCCTGACAGTCCCTATGAGCAGTTCTTC TRBJ2-1 . many TRBV5-1
CASQGMGTEAFF TGTGCCAGTCAGGGAATGGGCACTGAAGCTTTCTTT TRBJ1-1 . many TRBV30